Each of the 5 T cell receptor beta chains below was sequenced from the same sample in a study of CD8 T cells in Susac syndrome. After extraction with the RNeasy kit, roughly 0.45 to 1 ug of the RNA was reverse transcribed using random hexamers. MiXCR, run by TCRdb on the immunoSEQ multiplex PCR reads, gives a single entry per CDR3 protein. Here the sample spans 190,000 or so distinct CDR3 sequences, approximately 95% being singletons. Sequenced material: CD4+ T cells from PBMCs. The origin of the receptors is a human donor with multiple sclerosis.

V is TRBV3-1 and J is TRBJ1-2; 7 bases agree with TRBD1. The V gene's germline CDR1 is LGHDT and CDR2 YNNKEL (reference sequence). V dropped 0 bases and J dropped 3; count of bases not matched to a gene: 4. This CDR3 has 15 amino acids. DNA of the CDR3: TGTGCCAGCAGCCAAGATGCCGGGACAGACTATGGCTACACCTTC. It codes for CASSQDAGTDYGYTF.

V and J are TRBV29-1 and TRBJ1-2; D remains ambiguous. In germline, CDR1 is SQVTM, CDR2 ANQGSEA. V was clipped by 6 bases and J by 0 bases, with 14 bases between them. The CDR3 spans 14 residues. Here the CDR3 reads CSVETTRPNYGYTF. The CDR3 region has the DNA TGCAGCGTCGAGACAACCCGCCCTAACTATGGCTACACCTTC.

This chain connects TRBV5-4 to TRBJ2-1, with TRBD2 matching over 11 bases. The CDR3 is 17 amino acids. Looked up from germline, CDR1 is SGHNT and CDR2 is YYREEE (reference sequence). V lost 4 bases and J lost 9; bases outside the gene matches: 15. CDR3 protein: CASSPRGTSGGPGEQFF. The CDR3 nucleotides are TGTGCCAGCAGCCCGAGGGGAACTAGCGGGGGACCTGGTGAGCAGTTCTTC.

V and J are TRBV29-1 and TRBJ2-4, with D possibly matching TRBD2 (5 bases). Germline V gives CDR1 SQVTM, CDR2 ANQGSEA. The CDR3 consists of 12 residues. Trimming took 6 bases from V and 8 from J, leaving 14 bases between them. The chain's CDR3 is CSVGPGSDIQYF. Here the CDR3 DNA reads TGCAGCGTCGGACCGGGGTCGGACATTCAGTACTTC.

The chain joins TRBV28 to TRBJ2-5; 8 bases map to TRBD1. CDR3 length: 12 amino acids. J gave up 4 bases and V 7 bases, and 2 bases lay outside the gene matches. Germline CDR1 and CDR2: MDHEN and SYDVKM. CDR3 bases: TGTGCCAGCAACAGGGGGTCAGAGACCCAGTACTTC. The encoded protein is CASNRGSETQYF.